This T cell receptor (beta chain) was obtained from a study of siplizumab effects on memory and regulatory T cells (dated by TCRdb to about 2019). General notes on the study: The study looked at the effect of siplizumab, an anti-CD2 antibody, on alloreactive T-cell subsets in allogeneic mixed lymphocyte reactions made from human PBMCs.

Library generation was performed with the immunoSEQ multiplex PCR assay. Roughly 100,000 TCR templates per sample were assayed on the deep sequencing platform. Genomic DNA extracted from sorted T cells was used for TCRbeta CDR3 sequencing. Per the original workflow: Clonal analysis of TCRbeta CDR3 data was done in the R programming language. Alloreactive CD4+ and CD8+ clones were defined by comparing unstimulated samples with post-reaction CFSE-low samples. Regulatory or non-regulatory origin of alloreactive CD4+ clones was assigned by matching sequences to the sorted unstimulated Treg and non-Treg repertoires. TCRdb provides this immuneACCESS table in a form limited to in-frame rearrangements. Some clones are lacking; in checked studies, under half of them reflect an unresolved V gene, and why the rest are absent is not known. V, J and clone size are taken as reported in that table, and D and trimming were inferred from the DNA itself. In this sample the table shows 75,000 to 100,000 clones, 85% to 95% of which occur a single time. The ten largest make up approximately 1.5% of the sample.

The junction carries 16 bases between V and J, which are trimmed by 0 bases and 7 bases respectively. Looking up the germline V gene yields CDR1 SGHRS and CDR2 YFSETQ. The CDR3, from cysteine to phenylalanine, totals 15 residues. The retained sequence is limited to the CDR3, 45 bases, with the frame set at the first base. As concerns this clone: Its antigen is currently not known. Qualities for individual bases were not recorded, and no much larger clone is one base off.

Sorted unstimulated T cells and proliferating T cells recovered from mixed lymphocyte reactions underwent TCRbeta CDR3 sequencing. Fresh whole blood from fewer than twelve HLA-typed healthy donors was used to isolate PBMCs. Unstimulated CD4+ non-regulatory T cells were FACS-sorted to map the origin of alloreactive clones. General findings and caveats noted by the study authors: Unstimulated naive T cells appeared more diverse than memory T cells, and naive cells seemed to contribute substantially to the alloresponse. Roughly 75-95% of proliferating CD4+ or CD8+ clones could not be assigned a naive or memory phenotype. Because sequences at frequencies below about 10^-5 were poorly captured, only a minor fraction of alloreactive clones could be mapped back to unstimulated subsets. Among mappable alloreactive CD4+ clones, an average Treg-derived fraction of almost 70% was observed with siplizumab, compared with about 25% in control reactions. Siplizumab significantly reduced the cumulative frequency of alloreactive sequences traceable to unstimulated CD4+ memory T cells. Whether proliferating Tregs from siplizumab cultures actually had suppressive function was not functionally confirmed.

The sample comprised non-Treg CD4+ T cells sorted from blood. The sample's cell subset or site label is to be understood as: FACS-sorted unstimulated CD4+ non-regulatory T cells. The clonotype comes from a human donor in good health. The V and J genes are TRBV5-1 and TRBJ1-1; no D gene call is confident. The CDR3 has the sequence CASSLDLPRIGEAFF. The sequenced DNA: TGCGCCAGCAGCTTGGATCTCCCTAGAATTGGTGAAGCTTTCTTT.